Below are 16 T cell receptor beta chains sequenced from a single sample in a study of blood T cells in healthy people across ages. It was with a sample-barcoded 5' primer and a J-beta primer mix that a second PCR of about 7 to 12 cycles was run. TCRdb reprocessed the 5' RACE reads with MiXCR, giving one entry per CDR3 protein. The data hold about 1,400,000 distinct CDR3 sequences, with almost 60% observed a single time. Sequencing was carried out using blood. These receptors originate from a man between 18 and 29 years old in good health.

This sequence joins TRBV5-1 and TRBJ1-5; no clear D. Germline loops: CDR1 SGHRS, CDR2 YFSETQ. With 0 bases removed from V and 4 bases from J, the gap between germline ends came to 11 bases. The CDR3 runs to 15 residues. CDR3 DNA sequence: TGCGCCAGCAGCTTGGGAGTGGCAGATAATCAGCCCCAGCATTTT. Protein sequence: CASSLGVADNQPQHF.

This rearrangement joins TRBV7-6 to TRBJ2-7; possible D gene TRBD1, 6 bases. The germline V gene has CDR1 SGHVS and CDR2 FNYEAQ. The CDR3 consists of 15 residues. V was trimmed by 0 bases and J by 3 bases, leaving 12 bases between them. CDR3 region: CASSLAPTGIYEQYF. CDR3 bases: TGTGCCAGCAGCTTAGCGCCGACAGGTATCTACGAGCAGTACTTC.

The sample holds one count of this clonotype. The chain couples TRBV18 to TRBJ1-2; the D gene is possibly TRBD1 (5 bases). Germline V gene sequence: CDR1 KGHSH, CDR2 LQKENI. Trimming shortened V by 2 bases and J by 4 bases, and 14 bases separated the two germline ends. The CDR3 consists of 15 residues. CDR3 nucleotides: TGTGCCAGCTCACCAGCCAAGGGGCAAATCTATGGCTACACCTTC. Translated: CASSPAKGQIYGYTF. Looking up the rest from reference TRBV18 and TRBJ1-2 gives the full variable domain: NAGVMQNPRHLVRRRGQEARLRCSPMKGHSHVYWYRQLPEEGLKFMVYLQKENIIDESGMPKERFSAEFPKEGPSILRIQQVVRGDSAAYFCASSPAKGQIYGYTFGSGTRLTVV.

The chain combines TRBV15 with TRBJ2-3; D is undetermined. Trimming left V 5 bases short and J 2 bases short, with 11 bases between. The CDR3 length is 14 residues. Germline V gives CDR1 LNHNV, CDR2 YYDKDF (reference sequence). CDR3 loop: CATSGPENTDTQYF. As DNA, the CDR3 is TGTGCCACCAGCGGGCCCGAAAACACAGATACGCAGTATTTT.

This clonotype was seen a handful of times. The chain couples TRBV10-3 to TRBJ2-7; TRBD1 is a possible D gene (5 bases). Per the germline V gene, CDR1 is ENHRY and CDR2 is SYGVKD. CDR3 length: 13 amino acids. V was shortened by 3 bases and J by 0 bases, with 6 bases between the two germline ends. The CDR3 reads CAISDRVSYEQYF. DNA of the CDR3: TGTGCCATCAGTGACAGGGTCTCCTACGAGCAGTACTTC.

The chain uses TRBV27 and TRBJ1-5; TRBD1 is a possible D gene (5 bases). The germline V gene has CDR1 MNHEY and CDR2 SMNVEV (reference sequence). The CDR3 has 15 residues. V lost 5 bases and J lost 3, with 14 bases in between. The CDR3 loop reads CASSTRTTYNQPQHF. In DNA, the CDR3 is TGTGCCAGCAGTACCCGGACAACTTACAATCAGCCCCAGCATTTT.

This clonotype was detected a few times. CDR3 DNA: TGCAGTGCAGGCGGGAGGGTTTACGAGCAGTACTTC. It yields the protein CSAGGRVYEQYF. This rearrangement joins TRBV20-1 to TRBJ2-7, with 9 bases matching TRBD2. Germline V CDR1 and CDR2: DFQATT, SNEGSKA (reference sequence). The V and J ends lost 6 bases and 4 bases, in that order; junction bases with no gene match: 4. CDR3 length: 12 amino acids.

The chain uses TRBV10-2 and TRBJ2-7; 7 nucleotides agree with TRBD1. CDR3 length: 14 residues. Unmatched junction bases numbered 3, after V lost 2 bases and J lost 2 bases. CDR1 is WSHSY and CDR2 is SAAADI in the germline V gene. This chain's CDR3 is CASSEEGAPYEQYF. CDR3 sequence (DNA): TGCGCCAGCAGTGAGGAGGGGGCGCCCTACGAGCAGTACTTC.

V gene TRBV11-2 combines with J gene TRBJ2-2; D tentatively fits TRBD1 or TRBD2 (6 bases each). V dropped 6 bases and J dropped 4 bases, with 15 bases sitting between them. Germline CDR1 SGHAT, CDR2 FQNNGV. The CDR3 is 15 residues long. The CDR3 here is CASRWGAEGTGELFF. The CDR3 DNA sequence: TGTGCCAGCAGGTGGGGGGCTGAGGGCACCGGGGAGCTGTTTTTT.

The chain uses TRBV5-1 and TRBJ2-3, with no clear D. Germline CDR1 SGHRS, CDR2 YFSETQ. V gave up 6 bases and J gave up 1 base, with 12 bases separating them. The CDR3 is 14 amino acids. CDR3 amino acids: CASNGHFGTDTQYF. The CDR3, as DNA: TGCGCCAGCAACGGCCACTTCGGCACAGATACGCAGTATTTT.

V is TRBV25-1 and J is TRBJ1-1; 11 bases are a match to TRBD1. CDR1 and CDR2 (germline): MGHDK, SYGVNS. This CDR3 is 15 amino acids long. The J segment lost 7 bases and the V segment lost 4 bases, leaving 8 bases of the junction unmatched. CDR3 DNA sequence: TGTGCCAGCAGTGTGGGACAGGGGGTATTCGGTGAAGCTTTCTTT. Residues: CASSVGQGVFGEAFF. Combining the CDR3 with reference TRBV25-1 and TRBJ1-1 gives the whole variable domain EADIYQTPRYLVIGTGKKITLECSQTMGHDKMYWYQQDPGMELHLIHYSYGVNSTEKGDLSSESTVSRIRTEHFPLTLESARPSHTSQYLCASSVGQGVFGEAFFGQGTRLTVV.

The chain carries TRBV4-1 and TRBJ2-7; 8 bases agree with TRBD1. J gave up 0 bases and V 3 bases, and 13 bases lay outside the gene matches. Looked up from germline, CDR1 is MGHRA and CDR2 is YSYEKL. CDR3 length equals 18 residues. The CDR3 bases are TGCGCCAGCAGCCACCCTGAGGGAACAGGGGGGTACTCCTACGAGCAGTACTTC. Encoded protein: CASSHPEGTGGYSYEQYF.

This clonotype turned up a few times. The V and J genes are TRBV7-9 and TRBJ2-5; D unresolved. V lost 5 bases to trimming and J lost 3 bases, with 16 bases between them. CDR3 size: 15 residues. Germline CDR1 SEHNR, CDR2 FQNEAQ (reference sequence). For the CDR3, the DNA is TGTGCCAGCAGCCTACGTGGTGGGGTAAAAGAGACCCAGTACTTC. It yields the protein CASSLRGGVKETQYF.

The chain recombines TRBV20-1 with TRBJ1-6; D is ambiguous. Germline V lookup: CDR1 DFQATT, CDR2 SNEGSKA (reference sequence). The V end lost 1 base, the J end lost 7 bases, and 17 bases lay between the germline ends. The CDR3 runs to 16 residues. For the CDR3, the DNA is TGCAGTGCTAGAGTCCGCTACATAGGGAGCAATTCACCCCTCCACTTT. Translating it yields CSARVRYIGSNSPLHF.

The chain has TRBV5-1 and TRBJ1-4; D may be TRBD1 (5 bases). The V end lost 1 base, the J end lost 8 bases, and 12 bases lay between the germline ends. The germline V gene has CDR1 SGHRS and CDR2 YFSETQ. There are 14 residues in the CDR3. The CDR3 loop reads CASSLFQGEEKLFF. Written as DNA, the CDR3 is TGCGCCAGCAGCTTGTTCCAGGGAGAAGAAAAACTGTTTTTT.

The J gene is TRBJ1-4, the V gene TRBV20-1; tentatively, D is TRBD1 (6 bases). Germline CDR1 and CDR2: DFQATT and SNEGSKA (reference sequence). This CDR3 has 12 amino acids. The V gene lost 6 bases and the J gene lost 7 bases, with 12 bases spanning the gap. The CDR3 sequence: CSACTGFEKLFF. The CDR3 nucleotides are TGCAGTGCATGTACAGGGTTTGAAAAACTGTTTTTT.